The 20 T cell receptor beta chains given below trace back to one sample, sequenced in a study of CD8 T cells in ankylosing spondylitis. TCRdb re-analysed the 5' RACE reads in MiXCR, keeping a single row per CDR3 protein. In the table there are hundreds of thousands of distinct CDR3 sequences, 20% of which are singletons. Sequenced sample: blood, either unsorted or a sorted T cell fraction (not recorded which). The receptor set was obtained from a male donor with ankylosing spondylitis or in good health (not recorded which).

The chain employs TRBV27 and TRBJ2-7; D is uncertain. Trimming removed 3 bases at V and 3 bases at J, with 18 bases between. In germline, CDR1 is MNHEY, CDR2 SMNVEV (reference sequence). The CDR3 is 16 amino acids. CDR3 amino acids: CASSFSPLRGNYEQYF. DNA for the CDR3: TGTGCCAGCAGTTTCTCCCCTTTGCGCGGAAACTACGAGCAGTACTTC.

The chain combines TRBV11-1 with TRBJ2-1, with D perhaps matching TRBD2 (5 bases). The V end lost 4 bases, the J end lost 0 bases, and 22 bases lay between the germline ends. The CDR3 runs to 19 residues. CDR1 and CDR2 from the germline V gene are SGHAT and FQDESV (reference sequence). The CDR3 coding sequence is TGTGCCAGCAGCTCCGCCCATGGACTTTCCCTTAGCTCCTACAATGAGCAGTTCTTC. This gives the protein CASSSAHGLSLSSYNEQFF.

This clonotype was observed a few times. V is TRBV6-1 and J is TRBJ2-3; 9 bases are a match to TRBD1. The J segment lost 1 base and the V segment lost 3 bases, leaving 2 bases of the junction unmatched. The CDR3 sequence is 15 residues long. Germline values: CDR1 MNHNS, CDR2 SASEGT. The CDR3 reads CASSDRDRGTDTQYF. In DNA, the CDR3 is TGTGCCAGCAGTGACCGGGACAGGGGCACAGATACGCAGTATTTT.

The CDR3 region has the DNA TGTGCCAGCAGCCACGCCGCGAGGGGGGGGGGCACAGATACGCAGTATTTT. Protein: CASSHAARGGGTDTQYF. This chain links TRBV7-2 with TRBJ2-3; D might be TRBD2 (7 bases). Trimming left V 5 bases short and J 1 base short, with 19 bases between. Germline values: CDR1 SGHTA, CDR2 FQGNSA. CDR3 length: 17 residues.

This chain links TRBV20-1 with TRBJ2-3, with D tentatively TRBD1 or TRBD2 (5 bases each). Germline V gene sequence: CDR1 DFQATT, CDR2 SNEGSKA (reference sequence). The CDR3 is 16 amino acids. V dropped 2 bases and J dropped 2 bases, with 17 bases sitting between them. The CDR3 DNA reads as TGCAGTGCTAGAAGAGTCCCGGGACGGACCACAGATACGCAGTATTTT. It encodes CSARRVPGRTTDTQYF.

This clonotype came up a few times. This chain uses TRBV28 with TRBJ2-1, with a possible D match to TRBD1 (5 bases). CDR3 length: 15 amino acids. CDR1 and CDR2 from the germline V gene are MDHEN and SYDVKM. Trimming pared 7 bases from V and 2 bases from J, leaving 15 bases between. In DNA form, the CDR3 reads TGTGCCAGCATCTTAGGGGCAGACCCCTACAATGAGCAGTTCTTC. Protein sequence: CASILGADPYNEQFF.

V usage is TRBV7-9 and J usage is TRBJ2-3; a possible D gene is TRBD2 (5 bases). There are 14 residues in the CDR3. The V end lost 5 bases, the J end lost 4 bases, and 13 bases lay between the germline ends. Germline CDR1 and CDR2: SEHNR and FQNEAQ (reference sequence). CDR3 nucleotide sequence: TGTGCCAGCAGCCGCTGGACTGGGGCAGATACGCAGTATTTT. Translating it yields CASSRWTGADTQYF.

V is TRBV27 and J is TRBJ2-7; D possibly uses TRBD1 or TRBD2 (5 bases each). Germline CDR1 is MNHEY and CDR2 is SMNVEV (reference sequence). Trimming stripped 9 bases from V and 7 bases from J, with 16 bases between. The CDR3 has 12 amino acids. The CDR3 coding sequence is TGTGCCAGTGGCCAGGGACGTCTGGAGCAGTACTTC. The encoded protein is CASGQGRLEQYF.

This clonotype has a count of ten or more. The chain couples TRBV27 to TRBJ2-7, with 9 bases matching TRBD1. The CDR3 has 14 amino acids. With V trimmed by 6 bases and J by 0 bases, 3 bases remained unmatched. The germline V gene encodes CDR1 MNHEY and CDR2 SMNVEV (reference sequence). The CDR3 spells CASSSGQGSYEQYF. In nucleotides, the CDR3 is TGTGCCAGCAGCTCGGGACAGGGCTCCTACGAGCAGTACTTC.

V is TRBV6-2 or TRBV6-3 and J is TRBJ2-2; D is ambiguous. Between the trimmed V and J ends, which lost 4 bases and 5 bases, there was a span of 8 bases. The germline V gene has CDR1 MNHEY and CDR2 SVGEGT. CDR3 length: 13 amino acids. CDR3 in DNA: TGTGCCAGCAGTTCTTTAGGGACCGGGGAGCTGTTTTTT. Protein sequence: CASSSLGTGELFF.

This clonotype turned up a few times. The DNA for the CDR3 is TGTGCCAGCAGTGAAGGTTTGGGGGTCTCCTACGAGCAGTACTTC. Translated: CASSEGLGVSYEQYF. The rearrangement uses TRBV6-1 and TRBJ2-7; D tentatively fits TRBD1 or TRBD2 (5 bases each). Germline CDR1 and CDR2: MNHNS and SASEGT. The V end was cut by 1 base, the J end by 0 bases, with 10 bases between. The CDR3 length is 15 residues.

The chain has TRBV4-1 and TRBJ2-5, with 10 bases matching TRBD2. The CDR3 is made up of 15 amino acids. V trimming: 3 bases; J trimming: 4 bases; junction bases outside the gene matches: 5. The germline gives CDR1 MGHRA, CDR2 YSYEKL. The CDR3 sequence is CASSHPGLAVETQYF. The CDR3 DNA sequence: TGCGCCAGCAGCCATCCCGGACTAGCGGTAGAGACCCAGTACTTC.

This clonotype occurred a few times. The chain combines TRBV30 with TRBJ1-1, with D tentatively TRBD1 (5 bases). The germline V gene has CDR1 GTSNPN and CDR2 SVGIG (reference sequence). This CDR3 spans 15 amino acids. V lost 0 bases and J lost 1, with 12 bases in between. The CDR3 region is CAWSVLDGANTEAFF. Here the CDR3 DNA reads TGTGCCTGGAGTGTACTTGACGGGGCGAACACTGAAGCTTTCTTT.

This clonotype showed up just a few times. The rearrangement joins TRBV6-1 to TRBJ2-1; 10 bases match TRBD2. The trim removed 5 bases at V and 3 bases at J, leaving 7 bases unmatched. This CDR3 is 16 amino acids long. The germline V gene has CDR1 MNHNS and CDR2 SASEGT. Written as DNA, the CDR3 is TGTGCCAGCAGTCCGGACCTAGCGGGGGTCTACAATGAGCAGTTCTTC. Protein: CASSPDLAGVYNEQFF.

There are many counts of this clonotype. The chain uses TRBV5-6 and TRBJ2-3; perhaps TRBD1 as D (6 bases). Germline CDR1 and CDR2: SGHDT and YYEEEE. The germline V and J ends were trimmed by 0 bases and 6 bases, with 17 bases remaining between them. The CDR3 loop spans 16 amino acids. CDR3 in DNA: TGTGCCAGCAGCTTGGCCCCCAGGGGAGTGTTGGATACGCAGTATTTT. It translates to CASSLAPRGVLDTQYF.

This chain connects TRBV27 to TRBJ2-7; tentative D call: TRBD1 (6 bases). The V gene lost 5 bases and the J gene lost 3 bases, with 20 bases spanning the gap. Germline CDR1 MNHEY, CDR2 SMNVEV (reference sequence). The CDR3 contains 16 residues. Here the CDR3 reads CASSETLRGKHYEQYF. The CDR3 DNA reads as TGTGCCAGCAGTGAAACCCTGAGGGGGAAGCACTACGAGCAGTACTTC.

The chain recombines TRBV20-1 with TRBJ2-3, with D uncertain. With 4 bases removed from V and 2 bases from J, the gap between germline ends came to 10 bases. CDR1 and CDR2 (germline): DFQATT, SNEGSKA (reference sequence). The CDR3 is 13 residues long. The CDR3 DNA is TGCAGTGCTAACGTTCCGAACACAGATACGCAGTATTTT. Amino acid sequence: CSANVPNTDTQYF.

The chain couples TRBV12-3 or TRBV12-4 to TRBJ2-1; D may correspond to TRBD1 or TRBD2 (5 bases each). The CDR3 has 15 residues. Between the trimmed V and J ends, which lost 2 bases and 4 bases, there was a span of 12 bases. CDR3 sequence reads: CASSLTGRGYNEQFF. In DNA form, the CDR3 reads TGTGCCAGCAGTTTAACGGGACGTGGTTACAATGAGCAGTTCTTC.

CDR3 DNA: TGCAGTGCTAATGACAGGGAGGGAGGAAACACTGAAGCTTTCTTT. Its protein is CSANDREGGNTEAFF. The rearrangement links TRBV20-1 to TRBJ1-1; TRBD1 matches 7 bases. Germline loops: CDR1 DFQATT, CDR2 SNEGSKA (reference sequence). V was clipped by 4 bases and J by 2 bases; unmatched bases: 10. The CDR3 is made up of 15 amino acids.

CDR3 loop: CASSQVGPDNNEQFF. The CDR3 coding sequence is TGTGCCAGCAGCCAAGTCGGGCCCGATAACAATGAGCAGTTCTTC. This sequence joins TRBV3-1 and TRBJ2-1; D is ambiguous. Germline assignment: CDR1 LGHDT and CDR2 YNNKEL (reference sequence). The CDR3 has 15 amino acids. V was pared by 1 base and J by 5 bases, with 12 bases between.